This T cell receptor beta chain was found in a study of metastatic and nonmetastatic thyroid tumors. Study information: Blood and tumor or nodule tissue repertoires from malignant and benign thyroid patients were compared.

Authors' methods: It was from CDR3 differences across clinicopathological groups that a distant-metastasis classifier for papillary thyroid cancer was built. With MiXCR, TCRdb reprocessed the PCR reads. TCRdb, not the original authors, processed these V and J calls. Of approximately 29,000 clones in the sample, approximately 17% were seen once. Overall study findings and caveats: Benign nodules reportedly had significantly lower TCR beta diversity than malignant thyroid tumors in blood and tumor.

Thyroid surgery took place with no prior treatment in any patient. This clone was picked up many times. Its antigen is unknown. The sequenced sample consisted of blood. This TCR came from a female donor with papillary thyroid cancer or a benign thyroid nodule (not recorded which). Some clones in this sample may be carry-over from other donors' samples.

The CDR3 is CARGGFGPRLHEQYF. The CDR3 DNA reads TGTGCTAGGGGGGGGTTCGGGCCCCGGCTCCACGAGCAGTACTTC. The rearrangement uses TRBV7-7 and TRBJ2-7; D might be TRBD2 (7 bases). The germline V gene encodes CDR1 SSHAT and CDR2 FNYEAQ (reference sequence). CDR3 length: 15 residues.